Presented here are 13 T cell receptor beta chains from one specimen sequenced in a study of CD8 T cells in Susac syndrome. Random hexamers were used to reverse transcribe roughly 0.45 to 1 ug of RNA. TCRdb re-derived calls from the immunoSEQ multiplex PCR reads in MiXCR, one entry per CDR3 protein. The table records 400,000 to 550,000 distinct CDR3 sequences, around 85% of them present only once. Sequenced: CD8+ T cells from PBMCs. All receptors derive from a human donor with multiple sclerosis.

The J gene is TRBJ2-3, the V gene TRBV27, with a tentative D call TRBD1 (6 bases). The CDR3 consists of 16 residues. Looked up from germline, CDR1 is MNHEY and CDR2 is SMNVEV (reference sequence). The ends were cut back, 6 bases at V and 2 bases at J, with 18 bases in the middle. Here the CDR3 DNA reads TGTGCCAGCAGGCCCCTACAGGACAGCTCCACAGATACGCAGTATTTT. Protein sequence: CASRPLQDSSTDTQYF.

This rearrangement joins TRBV11-2 to TRBJ2-7; 8 nucleotides agree with TRBD1. V lost 1 base and J lost 5; bases outside the gene matches: 4. The CDR3 length is 14 residues. Germline V gene data show CDR1 as SGHAT and CDR2 as FQNNGV. DNA for the CDR3: TGTGCCAGCAGCTTAGGTGGACAGGGTAACGAGCAGTACTTC. It codes for CASSLGGQGNEQYF.

J is TRBJ2-3 and V is TRBV21-1; the D call of TRBD2 is as the table states it, not checked on the DNA. TRBV21-1 is described as a pseudogene. This CDR3 is 21 amino acids long. The CDR3 DNA is TGTGCCAGCAGCAAAGAAATCCCGGGACTAGCGGGAGAAGGTAACACAGATACGCAGTATTTT. Amino acids: CASSKEIPGLAGEGNTDTQYF.

The chain uses TRBV27 and TRBJ2-5; D unclear. Germline-derived CDR1 and CDR2 are MNHEY and SMNVEV (reference sequence). V was clipped by 5 bases and J by 2 bases, with 12 bases between them. The CDR3 is 14 residues long. CDR3 sequence (DNA): TGTGCCAGCAGTCCCTTTCTCCAGCAAGAGACCCAGTACTTC. This translates into CASSPFLQQETQYF.

This chain uses TRBV5-1 with TRBJ1-4, with a tentative D call TRBD1 (5 bases). Germline V CDR1 and CDR2: SGHRS, YFSETQ. This CDR3 spans 15 amino acids. The V end was cut by 4 bases, the J end by 3 bases, with 13 bases between. This CDR3 is CASSPGTDSNEKLFF. CDR3 sequence (DNA): TGCGCCAGCAGCCCTGGGACGGATTCTAATGAAAAACTGTTTTTT. Full variable domain (outside the CDR3, taken from reference TRBV5-1 and TRBJ1-4): KAGVTQTPRYLIKTRGQQVTLSCSPISGHRSVSWYQQTPGQGLQFLFEYFSETQRNKGNFPGRFSGRQFSNSRSEMNVSTLELGDSALYLCASSPGTDSNEKLFFGSGTQLSVL.

V gene TRBV28 combines with J gene TRBJ1-2; D remains ambiguous. CDR1 MDHEN and CDR2 SYDVKM come from the germline V gene. V was cut by 5 bases and J by 0 bases, with 7 bases left in between. This CDR3 is 13 amino acids long. This CDR3 reads CASSDRANYGYTF. Here the CDR3 DNA reads TGTGCCAGCAGTGACCGGGCTAACTATGGCTACACCTTC.

V is TRBV4-1 and J is TRBJ2-3; D might be TRBD1 or TRBD2, each matching 5 bases. Trimming shortened V by 1 base and J by 1 base, and 9 bases separated the two germline ends. Germline V lookup: CDR1 MGHRA, CDR2 YSYEKL. This CDR3 region has 15 residues. The CDR3 sequence is CASSQVGVGTDTQYF. As DNA, the CDR3 is TGCGCCAGCAGCCAAGTGGGGGTGGGCACAGATACGCAGTATTTT.

This sequence joins TRBV4-1 and TRBJ2-7; maybe TRBD2 (5 bases). Germline CDR1 reads MGHRA; CDR2 reads YSYEKL. Trimming removed 0 bases at V and 9 bases at J, with 12 bases between. CDR3 length: 13 amino acids. CDR3 loop: CASSQDSQRPQYF. CDR3 coding DNA: TGCGCCAGCAGCCAAGATAGCCAGCGGCCGCAGTACTTC.

The V and J genes are TRBV6-5 and TRBJ2-7, with D possibly being TRBD1 or TRBD2 (5 bases each). Trimming took 2 bases from V and 6 from J, leaving 5 bases between them. The length of the CDR3 is 11 residues. Germline V gene data show CDR1 as MNHEY and CDR2 as SVGAGI. For the CDR3, the DNA is TGTGCCAGCAGTTACGGGGGCGAGCAGTACTTC. Encoded protein: CASSYGGEQYF.

This chain links TRBV11-2 with TRBJ1-1; D is possibly TRBD1 (5 bases). This CDR3 spans 16 amino acids. CDR1 and CDR2 from the germline V gene are SGHAT and FQNNGV. Trimming stripped 5 bases from V and 6 bases from J, with 22 bases between. The CDR3 coding sequence is TGTGCCAGCAGCACCTGGGGCCGGCAGGGTGACGCTGAAGCTTTCTTT. Translation: CASSTWGRQGDAEAFF.

The genes are TRBV7-9 and TRBJ2-7, with a possible D match to TRBD1 (6 bases). Germline CDR1 SEHNR, CDR2 FQNEAQ (reference sequence). V was clipped by 4 bases and J by 0 bases, with 10 bases between them. This CDR3 is 14 amino acids long. The CDR3 region is CASSWDTSSYEQYF. In DNA, the CDR3 is TGTGCCAGCAGCTGGGACACCTCCTCCTACGAGCAGTACTTC.

This clonotype was picked up a small number of times. The chain links TRBV19 to TRBJ2-1; D is possibly TRBD2 (6 bases). Trimming cost V 1 base and J 7 bases, with 17 bases left between them. CDR3 length equals 16 residues. Germline V gene sequence: CDR1 LNHDA, CDR2 SQIVND (reference sequence). Written as DNA, the CDR3 is TGTGCCAGTAGTATAGTCGGCGGTGGCAGCGGGAATGAGCAGTTCTTC. Translated, it gives CASSIVGGGSGNEQFF.

The chain couples TRBV11-1 to TRBJ2-7; D is perhaps TRBD1 or TRBD2 (5 bases each). There are 15 residues in the CDR3. Germline CDR1 reads SGHAT; CDR2 reads FQDESV (reference sequence). V was shortened by 5 bases and J by 0 bases, with 14 bases between the two germline ends. In DNA, the CDR3 is TGTGCCAGCAGCGACGGGACCGTCAGCTCCTACGAGCAGTACTTC. Protein sequence: CASSDGTVSSYEQYF.